This is a list of T cell receptor beta chains from one sample in a study of blood T cell repertoires in COVID-19. Only in-frame clones appear in the TCRdb table, and some are missing; sequencing was by immunoSEQ multiplex PCR. Of 80,000 to 95,000 clones in the sample, around 90% were seen once. The sample consisted of peripheral blood. Receptors originate from a man in his 70s with acute or convalescent COVID-19. The CDR3 runs from the conserved cysteine through the conserved F or W. D genes are given only for firm matches. Size is stated for part of the rows, as once, few or many counts, or as a class when the clone is expanded.

V	size	D	J	DNA	CDR3
TRBV18	.	.	TRBJ2-3	TGTGCCAGCTCACCTCTCTCTAGCACAGATACGCAGTATTTT	CASSPLSSTDTQYF
TRBV12-3/TRBV12-4	.	.	TRBJ2-1	TGTGCCAGCACAAGGGGGGGGTTAGGTGAGCAGTTCTTC	CASTRGGLGEQFF
TRBV7-2	.	TRBD1	TRBJ2-7	TGTGCCAGCAGCCTTACCGGGACAGAGCCCCCCTACGAGCAGTACTTC	CASSLTGTEPPYEQYF
TRBV5-8	.	.	TRBJ1-1	TGTGCCAGCAGCTTCTTCTGGGGACTAAACACTGAAGCTTTCTTT	CASSFFWGLNTEAFF
TRBV2	.	TRBD2	TRBJ2-1	TGTGCCAGCAGCGTCCTCCAAGCTAGCGGGGGGGGCCTCTTC	CASSVLQASGGGLF
TRBV5-5	.	.	TRBJ2-2	TGTGCCAGCAGCTTGATAGGGGGTTCGGGCGGGGAGCTGTTTTTT	CASSLIGGSGGELFF
TRBV27	few	.	TRBJ2-1	TGTGCCAGCAGGTCTTTGTCTAGGATGTACAATGAGCAGTTCTTC	CASRSLSRMYNEQFF
TRBV5-8	.	.	TRBJ2-3	TGTGCCAGCAGCTTGGGACTGAGCACAGATACGCAGTATTTT	CASSLGLSTDTQYF
TRBV7-9	.	TRBD2	TRBJ2-3	TGTGCCAGCAGCTCCTACCAGCGGGGAGCAGATACGCAGTATTTT	CASSSYQRGADTQYF
TRBV2	.	.	TRBJ1-5	TGTGCCAGCAGTGAAACGAGACAGGTGAACCAGCCCCAGCATTTT	CASSETRQVNQPQHF
TRBV9	.	.	TRBJ1-1	TGTGCCAGCAGCGTAGCCTTGAACACTGAAGCTTTCTTT	CASSVALNTEAFF
TRBV14	.	.	TRBJ2-7	TGTGCCAGCAGCCAAGATTACAGTGGCGCCTACGAGCAGTACTTC	CASSQDYSGAYEQYF
TRBV28	.	.	TRBJ1-5	TGTGCCAGCAGGCCTGACAGTAGCAATCAGCCCCAGCATTTT	CASRPDSSNQPQHF
TRBV2	.	.	TRBJ1-5	TGTGCCACCGGCGCGGGCAATCAGCCCCAGCATTTT	CATGAGNQPQHF
TRBV7-9	.	.	TRBJ1-4	TGTGCCAGCAGCTTAGTTGGCAGTGAAAAACTGTTTTTT	CASSLVGSEKLFF
TRBV19	.	.	TRBJ2-2	TGTGCCAGTAGTAGTCATTTGGGGGCTACTACCGGGGAGCTGTTTTTT	CASSSHLGATTGELFF
TRBV30	.	TRBD1	TRBJ2-5	TGTGCCTGGAACAGGGGGCTAATAGAGACCCAGTACTTC	CAWNRGLIETQYF
TRBV27	.	TRBD1	TRBJ2-7	TGTGCCAGCAGCGATTCCGGGACAGGGACGTACGAGCAGTACTTC	CASSDSGTGTYEQYF
TRBV9	.	TRBD2	TRBJ2-3	TGTGCCAGCAGCGTCGGGGGGAAAAGCACAGATACGCAGTATTTT	CASSVGGKSTDTQYF
TRBV5-1	.	TRBD2	TRBJ2-1	TGCGCCAGCAGCTTAAGCGGGAGATTTGTGGATGAGCAGTTCTTC	CASSLSGRFVDEQFF
TRBV5-1	once	.	TRBJ2-7	TGCGCCAGCAGACCCCTCCCTCAGGGTCTCGAGCAGTACTTC	CASRPLPQGLEQYF
TRBV18	.	.	TRBJ2-2	TGTGCCAGCTCAGGCGACAGCGACACCGGGGAGCTGTTTTTT	CASSGDSDTGELFF
TRBV29-1	.	.	TRBJ1-2	TGCAGCGTCGTTATTTCCGGGACACTCCACAACTATGGCTACACCTTC	CSVVISGTLHNYGYTF
TRBV7-7	.	TRBD2	TRBJ2-2	TGTGCTAGCAGCTTAGAAGCTAGCGGGAGAAACACCGGGGAGCTGTTTTTT	CASSLEASGRNTGELFF
TRBV6-2/TRBV6-3	.	.	TRBJ2-7	TGTGCCAGCAGTTACTCTCGGGGGACTGCAGGCGAGCAGTACTTC	CASSYSRGTAGEQYF
TRBV7-9	few	TRBD2	TRBJ2-1	TGTGCCAGCAGCATAAGCGGGAGTTGGGATGAGCAGTTCTTC	CASSISGSWDEQFF
TRBV20-1	.	TRBD1	TRBJ2-7	TGCAGTGCTAGTGAAGGGACAGCCGAGCAGTACTTC	CSASEGTAEQYF
TRBV6-1	.	.	TRBJ1-2	TGTGCCAGCAGTGAAGTGGTTGTCAGGGCGTATGGCTACACCTTC	CASSEVVVRAYGYTF
TRBV5-1	few	TRBD1	TRBJ2-1	TGCGCCAGCAGCTTGTGGCAGGGGGCATCCAATGAGCAGTTCTTC	CASSLWQGASNEQFF
TRBV10-2	.	TRBD2	TRBJ2-2	TGCGCCAGCAGCGAACTAGCGGCCGGGGAGCTGTTTTTT	CASSELAAGELFF
TRBV10-2	.	.	TRBJ2-7	TGCGCCAGCAGTGAGTTATACGAGCAGTACTTC	CASSELYEQYF
TRBV11-3	.	TRBD2	TRBJ2-2	TGTGCCAGCAGCCCCTTTGGGGGGGGGAACACCGGGGAGCTGTTTTTT	CASSPFGGGNTGELFF
TRBV28	.	TRBD2	TRBJ2-1	TGTGCCAGCCCCATTGGGACTAGCGGATTATTCTCCTACAATGAGCAGTTCTTC	CASPIGTSGLFSYNEQFF
TRBV5-4	.	.	TRBJ1-1	TGTGCCAGCAGCTTGCGACTAGGGGCCGGTAGGAGAGCGGAGGGCTTT	CASSLRLGAGRRAEGF
TRBV2	few	.	TRBJ2-7	TGTGCCAGCAACTGGGCAGGATCCTACGAGCAGTACTTC	CASNWAGSYEQYF
TRBV19	.	.	TRBJ1-5	TGTGCCAGTAGTAATCCTCCGGGGCAGGGGTTTCAGCCCCAGCATTTT	CASSNPPGQGFQPQHF
TRBV24-1	.	TRBD2	TRBJ2-1	TGTGCCACCACTAGCGGCCCGATCTCCTACAATGAGCAGTTCTTC	CATTSGPISYNEQFF
TRBV6-2/TRBV6-3	.	.	TRBJ1-2	TGTGCCAGCCGTTCGCAAGCCGGCGGGAACTATGGCTACACCTTC	CASRSQAGGNYGYTF
TRBV7-2	.	.	TRBJ2-3	TGTGCCAGCAGCCCCCAGGCCCTTAGGGATACGCAGTATTTT	CASSPQALRDTQYF
TRBV9	.	TRBD2	TRBJ2-2	TGTGCCAGCAGCCCCTCGGCGGGAGTATTGGCCGGGGAGCTGTTTTTT	CASSPSAGVLAGELFF
TRBV19	once	.	TRBJ1-1	TGTGCCAGTAGTATTCGCGTGCGGACAGCGAACACTGAAGCTTTCTTT	CASSIRVRTANTEAFF
TRBV25-1	.	.	TRBJ2-4	TGTGCCAGCAGTGACAGAGCCAAAAACATTCAGTACTTC	CASSDRAKNIQYF